Below, one TCR beta chain is given with its context. What this receptor recognizes is not known. Per-base quality was not reported, and no clone a single base away is much larger than it. The donors belonged to the validation cohort of 90 to 150 subjects, which was separate from the roughly 700-subject first cohort. The data belong to a study of cytomegalovirus exposure and HLA in healthy donors (dated by TCRdb to the late 2010s). In the study overall: According to a later analysis, one platform produced both the roughly 130 validation repertoires and the 620 or so repertoires of the first cohort. To predict cytomegalovirus infection status, the study combined high-throughput TCR immunosequencing, statistical association of individual TCRs with disease status, and machine learning. A separate validation cohort of roughly 110 different subjects was used in addition to the roughly 670-subject first cohort. The study aimed to test whether cataloging public T cell receptors could reveal signatures of past pathogen exposure. What the research found in general, with its limitations: Of the cluster scores, roughly 93% were above 0 in a later analysis, which found that TCRs clustered in the first cohort also tended to co-occur in the 120 validation repertoires. A few of the identified cytomegalovirus-associated TCR beta chains were confirmed in vitro to be specific for cytomegalovirus antigens. Cytomegalovirus status was reported to be diagnosed by the classifier with high specificity and sensitivity in both the original and validation cohorts. The validation cohort had no HLA typing available for a later analysis, so co-occurrence within that cohort was assessed over all 120 or so repertoires. In the study, some 160 TCR beta chains were listed as associated with cytomegalovirus. Across donors, most TCR sequences were observed very rarely, whereas some public TCRs were present in many individuals. The authors suggested that the approach could potentially be generalized to other disease states and immunological phenotypes.

The library came from the immunoSEQ multiplex PCR assay. The original methods were these. To diagnose cytomegalovirus status from the catalog of TCR beta chain sequences, a statistical classification framework was built. This is the immuneACCESS table as TCRdb keeps it, with only in-frame sequences that have V and J called. A part of the clones is gone; compared with another copy, unresolved V genes explain less than half, and the rest is unexplained. V and J calls and clone size follow that table, whereas D and trimming were derived from the DNA. Counted in this sample were around 98,000 clones; around nine tenths of them appeared once. Roughly 3.9% of the sample is in the top ten clones. The sample consisted of PBMCs. The clonotype comes from a woman younger than 45 in good health and CMV-seronegative.

The CDR3 reads CASSLLPGQGNSPLHF. The sequence in DNA is TGCGCCAGCAGCCTATTACCGGGACAGGGAAATTCACCCCTCCACTTT. The chain uses TRBV4-1 and TRBJ1-6, and 9 junction bases match TRBD1. Per the germline V gene, MGHRA is the CDR1 and YSYEKL is the CDR2. The CDR3, cysteine through phenylalanine, is 16 amino acids long. The retained sequence is limited to the CDR3, 48 bases, with the frame set at the first base. From V the trimming removes 4 bases and from J it removes 7 bases, while the gene matches leave 8 bases of the junction unaccounted for.